These 4 T cell receptor beta chains were all obtained from the same sample, sequenced in a study of OX40 agonist ivuxolimab in advanced cancers. Clones were read by immunoSEQ multiplex PCR, and TCRdb kept only the in-frame ones, dropping some. The sample yields tens of thousands of clones, over 80% seen once. The specimen comprised CD4+ or CD8+ T cells sorted from blood, sampled in a trial of the OX40 agonist ivuxolimab. These receptors all stem from an adult with an advanced solid tumor such as melanoma, head and neck, liver or kidney cancer.

The V gene is TRBV5-4, the J gene TRBJ2-7, with 16 bases aligning to TRBD2. CDR1 and CDR2 (germline): SGHNT, YYREEE (reference sequence). The J segment lost 2 bases and the V segment lost 4 bases, leaving 6 bases of the junction unmatched. CDR3 length: 17 residues. In nucleotides, the CDR3 is TGTGCCAGCAGCCCTCCGGGACTAGCGGGAGGGACCTACGAGCAGTACTTC. Translating it yields CASSPPGLAGGTYEQYF.

The CDR3 sequence is CASSEVGHWNTEAFF. The CDR3 DNA is TGTGCCAGCAGTGAAGTCGGACACTGGAACACTGAAGCTTTCTTT. The rearrangement uses TRBV2 and TRBJ1-1, with D possibly being TRBD1 (5 bases). V lost 1 base, J lost 1 base, and 10 bases lay in between. The CDR3 extends over 15 amino acids. Per the germline V gene, CDR1 is SNHLY and CDR2 is FYNNEI.

The CDR3 bases are TGTGCCAGCAGTGAAGCGCTTCTGGGGTACAATGAGCAGTTCTTC. Translating it yields CASSEALLGYNEQFF. V is TRBV6-1 and J is TRBJ2-1, with no clear D. The CDR3 is 15 residues long. Deletions cut 0 bases from V and 4 bases from J, with 10 bases between. In germline, CDR1 is MNHNS, CDR2 SASEGT.

The chain employs TRBV29-1 and TRBJ1-1; 7 bases map to TRBD1. Germline CDR1 is SQVTM and CDR2 is ANQGSEA. The V and J ends lost 6 bases and 0 bases, in that order; junction bases with no gene match: 4. This CDR3 contains 13 residues. The CDR3 sequence is CSVGTALNTEAFF. DNA of the CDR3: TGCAGCGTCGGGACAGCGTTGAACACTGAAGCTTTCTTT.